Each of the 26 T cell receptor beta chains below was sequenced from the same sample in a study of human T cells and chemical hapten exposure. TCRdb itself ran the RACE reads through MiXCR, one entry per CDR3 protein. The data hold tens of thousands of distinct CDR3 sequences, with roughly 10% observed a single time. Time point: patch test 2, 6 weeks after DPC sensitization. The sample's treatment: therapeutic diphenylcyclopropenone sensitization with weekly scalp DPC. The input for sequencing was whole blood, taken in connection with sensitization to the hapten diphenylcyclopropenone (DPC). The receptors shown here come from a woman in her forties or fifties with alopecia areata. Some clones in this sample may be carry-over from other donors' samples.

Many counts were recorded for this clonotype. The chain links TRBV28 to TRBJ2-4; 10 bases agree with TRBD2. CDR3 length equals 16 residues. The germline V gene encodes CDR1 MDHEN and CDR2 SYDVKM. Trimming removed 3 bases from V and 6 bases from J; junction bases left unmatched: 8. CDR3 sequence (DNA): TGTGCCAGCAGTTTTTTCGGACTAGCGGTTGGAAACATTCAGTACTTC. Its translation: CASSFFGLAVGNIQYF.

The rearrangement joins TRBV10-1 to TRBJ1-6, with D uncertain. There are 13 residues in the CDR3. Trimming removed 4 bases at V and 7 bases at J, with 8 bases between. The V gene's germline CDR1 is WNHNN and CDR2 SYGVQD (reference sequence). CDR3 amino acids: CASSGQSNSPLHF. CDR3 DNA: TGCGCCAGCAGTGGACAATCGAATTCACCCCTCCACTTT.

In its sample, this clonotype was seen many times. V usage is TRBV28 and J usage is TRBJ2-2; 8 bases fit TRBD2. The CDR3 runs to 16 residues. J was trimmed by 0 bases and V by 3 bases; bases with no gene match: 3. Germline V gene data show CDR1 as MDHEN and CDR2 as SYDVKM. CDR3 coding DNA: TGTGCCAGCAGTTTTCCCGGGAGGGCGAACACCGGGGAGCTGTTTTTT. Its protein product is CASSFPGRANTGELFF.

This clonotype was detected a few times. CDR3 nucleotides: TGTGCCACCAGCAGAGATCCCCCGGGACAAGGTTACGAGCAGTACTTC. It is translated as CATSRDPPGQGYEQYF. The gene calls are TRBV15 and TRBJ2-7; TRBD1 is a possible D gene (6 bases). The CDR3 spans 16 residues. V was clipped by 0 bases and J by 4 bases, with 16 bases between them. Per the germline V gene, CDR1 is LNHNV and CDR2 is YYDKDF (reference sequence).

The chain is built from TRBV4-1 and TRBJ1-2; D remains ambiguous. This CDR3 has 13 amino acids. The V end was cut by 1 base, the J end by 8 bases, with 11 bases between. CDR1 is MGHRA, CDR2 YSYEKL, per germline. Written as DNA, the CDR3 is TGCGCCAGCAGCCAAGTTCTAGGGTACGGCTACACCTTC. The encoded protein is CASSQVLGYGYTF.

The chain has TRBV7-2 and TRBJ1-1; unclear D gene. V lost 1 base and J 0 bases, leaving 12 bases between the germline ends. The CDR3 extends over 16 amino acids. CDR1 is SGHTA and CDR2 is FQGNSA in the germline V gene. CDR3 protein: CASSLGPASMNTEAFF. The DNA for the CDR3 is TGTGCCAGCAGCTTAGGACCGGCTAGCATGAACACTGAAGCTTTCTTT.

V usage is TRBV5-4 and J usage is TRBJ2-1; tentatively, D is TRBD2 (5 bases). V gave up 0 bases and J gave up 7 bases, with 8 bases separating them. Germline assignment: CDR1 SGHNT and CDR2 YYREEE (reference sequence). This CDR3 is built from 13 residues. DNA of the CDR3: TGTGCCAGCAGCTTGGTCCGGGGTAATGAGCAGTTCTTC. The encoded protein is CASSLVRGNEQFF.

The V and J genes are TRBV3-1 and TRBJ1-1; D not resolved. V was shortened by 4 bases and J by 11 bases, with 17 bases between the two germline ends. The CDR3 is 13 amino acids. Looked up from germline, CDR1 is LGHDT and CDR2 is YNNKEL (reference sequence). CDR3 loop: CASSRLQGQAAFF. Written as DNA, the CDR3 is TGTGCCAGCAGCCGGTTACAAGGCCAGGCGGCTTTCTTT.

The J gene is TRBJ2-1, the V gene TRBV20-1; 13 nucleotides align to TRBD2. The CDR3 extends over 16 amino acids. Germline V gene data show CDR1 as DFQATT and CDR2 as SNEGSKA (reference sequence). The ends lost 5 bases at V and 6 bases at J; junction bases unmatched: 10. CDR3: CSARGGGLAGLNEQFF. In DNA, the CDR3 is TGCAGTGCTCGAGGTGGGGGACTAGCGGGACTCAATGAGCAGTTCTTC.

This clonotype was picked up many times. The junction does not match germline at one end; this may be a read error. The gene calls are TRBV29-1 and TRBJ2-7; 7 bases match TRBD2. CDR1 is SQVTM and CDR2 is ANQGSEA in the germline V gene. The CDR3 extends over 13 amino acids. The DNA for the CDR3 is TGCAGCGTCGAAGGACTAGTTCGGAACGAGCAGTACTTC. Amino acid sequence: CSVEGLVRNEQYF.

The rearrangement joins TRBV11-2 to TRBJ2-7, with no clear D. V was shortened by 5 bases and J by 4 bases, with 18 bases between the two germline ends. This CDR3 is 15 amino acids long. The germline gives CDR1 SGHAT, CDR2 FQNNGV. The CDR3 reads CASSTDGGGSYEQYF. The CDR3 coding sequence is TGTGCCAGCAGCACGGATGGCGGCGGAAGTTACGAGCAGTACTTC.

The chain joins TRBV4-2 to TRBJ2-7; D is perhaps TRBD1 or TRBD2 (5 bases each). Germline V lookup: CDR1 LGHNA, CDR2 YNFKEQ. The CDR3 totals 17 residues. V was pared by 1 base and J by 0 bases, with 16 bases between. CDR3 nucleotides: TGTGCCAGCAGCCAAGGACAGAGCGGACCGACCTCCTACGAGCAGTACTTC. It specifies CASSQGQSGPTSYEQYF.

The CDR3 bases are TGTGCCAGTAGTACGCCGGGACTAGGTAGAGATACGCAGTATTTT. Its translation: CASSTPGLGRDTQYF. This sequence joins TRBV19 and TRBJ2-3; 8 positions match TRBD2. The CDR3 runs to 15 residues. The V and J ends lost 4 bases and 5 bases, in that order; junction bases with no gene match: 8. CDR1 and CDR2 from the germline V gene are LNHDA and SQIVND (reference sequence).

The chain uses TRBV19 and TRBJ2-1, with 10 bases identical to TRBD2. Germline-derived CDR1 and CDR2 are LNHDA and SQIVND (reference sequence). V shed 4 bases and J 1 base; nucleotides not matched to a gene: 4. The CDR3 loop spans 16 amino acids. The CDR3 here is CASSKREGRSYNEQFF. CDR3 nucleotide sequence: TGTGCCAGTAGTAAGCGGGAGGGCCGTTCCTACAATGAGCAGTTCTTC.

This clonotype appeared many times. This chain links TRBV7-7 with TRBJ2-5, with 7 bases matching TRBD1. CDR3 length equals 15 residues. The germline gives CDR1 SSHAT, CDR2 FNYEAQ (reference sequence). The J segment lost 5 bases and the V segment lost 5 bases, leaving 11 bases of the junction unmatched. The CDR3 region is CASSPLDRDAETQYF. CDR3 nucleotide sequence: TGTGCCAGCAGCCCATTAGACAGGGATGCGGAGACCCAGTACTTC.

This clonotype has at least ten counts. The CDR3 reads CSGNPGQGAREEQYF. CDR3 DNA: TGCAGTGGTAACCCGGGACAGGGGGCGAGAGAAGAGCAGTACTTC. V usage is TRBV20-1 and J usage is TRBJ2-7; 12 bases align to TRBD1. Germline CDR1 reads DFQATT; CDR2 reads SNEGSKA (reference sequence). The CDR3 length is 15 residues. J lost 7 bases, V lost 7 bases, and 14 bases had no gene match.

This clonotype has ten or more counts. The rearrangement links TRBV29-1 to TRBJ2-4, with D perhaps TRBD2 (6 bases). The CDR3 is made up of 14 amino acids. Germline V CDR1 and CDR2: SQVTM, ANQGSEA. V was clipped by 4 bases and J by 3 bases, with 13 bases between them. The CDR3 loop is CSVASPGSKNIQYF. As DNA, the CDR3 is TGCAGCGTTGCTTCCCCCGGGAGCAAAAACATTCAGTACTTC.

The chain recombines TRBV11-2 with TRBJ2-3; a weak D match, TRBD2 (6 bases). V was clipped by 5 bases and J by 6 bases, with 15 bases between them. CDR1 SGHAT and CDR2 FQNNGV come from the germline V gene. CDR3 length: 14 amino acids. Here the CDR3 reads CASSARRAWDTQYF. In DNA, the CDR3 is TGTGCCAGCAGCGCCCGGAGGGCCTGGGATACGCAGTATTTT.

In this sample, this clonotype turned up many times. The gene calls are TRBV30 and TRBJ1-1, with D possibly being TRBD1 (5 bases). Germline V gene sequence: CDR1 GTSNPN, CDR2 SVGIG (reference sequence). Trimming pared 3 bases from V and 5 bases from J, leaving 13 bases between. This CDR3 has 13 residues. CDR3 bases: TGTGCCTGGAGGTCGGGGGTTGGGACTGAAGCTTTCTTT. It translates to CAWRSGVGTEAFF.

In this sample, this clonotype turned up many times. The chain is built from TRBV7-9 and TRBJ1-1; no firm D call. The CDR3 has 13 residues. V was pared by 8 bases and J by 2 bases, with 12 bases between. The germline gives CDR1 SEHNR, CDR2 FQNEAQ (reference sequence). DNA of the CDR3: TGTGCCAGCGATAGACCGGCTAACACTGAAGCTTTCTTT. This sequence encodes CASDRPANTEAFF.

This clonotype was observed many times. The chain carries TRBV4-1 and TRBJ2-1; no reliable D call. The CDR3 sequence is 13 residues long. The ends were cut back, 2 bases at V and 7 bases at J, with 9 bases in the middle. Germline CDR1 and CDR2: MGHRA and YSYEKL. The CDR3 DNA sequence: TGCGCCAGCAGCCAAATCGTCGTAAATGAGCAGTTCTTC. Its translation is CASSQIVVNEQFF.

Only a few counts were recorded for this clonotype. This sequence joins TRBV12-3 or TRBV12-4 and TRBJ1-2, with 8 bases aligning to TRBD1. This CDR3 spans 16 amino acids. After removal of 1 base from V and 0 bases from J, the junction contained 4 bases not matched to a gene. The CDR3 loop is CASSLETGQANYGYTF. CDR3 DNA sequence: TGTGCCAGCAGTTTAGAAACGGGACAGGCTAACTATGGCTACACCTTC.

This clonotype has only a few counts. This chain joins TRBV20-1 and TRBJ1-2; D is possibly TRBD1 (5 bases). Trimming removed 4 bases at V and 7 bases at J, with 22 bases between. From germline, CDR1 is DFQATT and CDR2 SNEGSKA (reference sequence). This CDR3 region has 15 residues. The CDR3: CSATIPGPSFGGYTF. CDR3 bases: TGCAGTGCTACGATTCCGGGACCGAGTTTTGGTGGCTACACCTTC.

This clonotype was seen once. The rearrangement joins TRBV12-3 or TRBV12-4 to TRBJ2-7; TRBD1 aligns across 9 bases. V lost 4 bases, J lost 3 bases, and 4 bases stayed unmatched. The CDR3 consists of 14 residues. The CDR3 DNA reads as TGTGCCAGCAGTTCTCGGACAGGGGTCTACGAGCAGTACTTC. Its translation is CASSSRTGVYEQYF.

CDR3 nucleotides: TGTGCCAGCAGCTTAGAAAGGAACACTGAAGCTTTCTTT. Encoded protein: CASSLERNTEAFF. This sequence joins TRBV7-2 and TRBJ1-1; D call uncertain. The CDR3 is 13 residues long. Trimming left V 1 base short and J 1 base short, with 4 bases between. Germline V gene lookup returns CDR1 SGHTA and CDR2 FQGNSA.

This clonotype was seen more than once but under ten times. The CDR3 DNA is TGTGCCAGCGGACGGAACGGCATGAACACTGAAGCTTTCTTT. Translating gives CASGRNGMNTEAFF. The chain is built from TRBV2 and TRBJ1-1; D unresolved. Germline assignment: CDR1 SNHLY and CDR2 FYNNEI. The CDR3 has 14 amino acids. V was trimmed by 8 bases and J by 0 bases, leaving 13 bases between them.